This is a list of T cell receptor beta chains from one sample in a study of molecular identifiers for immune sequencing clone quantification. TCRdb re-derived calls from the PCR reads in MiXCR, one entry per CDR3 protein. Here the sample spans some 650,000 distinct CDR3 sequences, about 20% being singletons. The sample taken for sequencing was naive CD8+ T cells from blood, with Jurkat cell RNA spiked in. Every receptor here comes from a human donor in good health. Some libraries in this study had Jurkat cell RNA spiked in. Each CDR3 is given with its conserved first and last residue. A D gene is named only where the DNA matches it firmly. The listing skips clone size in some rows; elsewhere it reads once, few, many or a size class.

J gene,D gene,clone size,V gene,CDR3 protein,CDR3 DNA
TRBJ2-3,TRBD2,NA,TRBV11-2,CACSLGSGSTDTQYF,TGTGCCTGCAGCTTAGGTAGCGGGAGCACAGATACGCAGTATTTT
TRBJ2-1,NA,many,TRBV7-9,CASSFPPTGEYNEQFF,TGTGCCAGCAGCTTTCCCCCGACAGGAGAATACAATGAGCAGTTCTTC
TRBJ2-7,NA,many,TRBV19,CASSLRSEQYF,TGTGCCAGTAGTCTGCGCTCCGAGCAGTACTTC
TRBJ2-3,NA,many,TRBV10-2,CASSGIMSFDGHGADTQYF,TGCGCCAGCAGTGGGATTATGTCGTTCGATGGTCACGGTGCAGATACGCAGTATTTT
TRBJ2-3,NA,NA,TRBV7-2,CASSLGKRATDTQYF,TGTGCCAGCAGCTTAGGGAAGCGGGCCACAGATACGCAGTATTTT
TRBJ2-5,TRBD2,NA,TRBV12-3/TRBV12-4,CASSPLAGPNGETQYF,TGTGCCAGCAGTCCACTAGCGGGGCCCAACGGAGAGACCCAGTACTTC
TRBJ1-1,NA,many,TRBV6-5,CASSYSGYTEAFF,TGTGCCAGCAGTTACTCCGGGTACACTGAAGCTTTCTTT
TRBJ1-6,TRBD1,NA,TRBV11-2,CASSFGHSYDRDNSPLHF,TGTGCCAGCAGCTTCGGTCATTCGTACGACAGGGATAATTCACCCCTCCACTTT
TRBJ2-3,NA,many,TRBV10-3,CAIRDARVGTDTQYF,TGTGCCATCAGGGACGCAAGGGTAGGCACAGATACGCAGTATTTT
TRBJ2-2,NA,many,TRBV9,CASSPTGLPNTGELFF,TGTGCCAGCAGCCCCACAGGACTACCAAACACCGGGGAGCTGTTTTTT
TRBJ2-3,NA,many,TRBV7-9,CASSSQLGSPTDTQYF,TGTGCCAGCAGCTCCCAACTGGGCAGCCCCACAGATACGCAGTATTTT
TRBJ2-7,NA,NA,TRBV9,CASSLGSSPYEQYF,TGTGCCAGCAGTCTGGGTTCTAGCCCCTACGAGCAGTACTTC
TRBJ2-5,NA,NA,TRBV30,CAWLSSGWETQYF,TGTGCCTGGTTATCTTCGGGTTGGGAGACCCAGTACTTC
TRBJ2-1,TRBD2,few,TRBV7-3,CASSSTSGGNNEQFF,TGTGCCAGCAGCTCAACTAGCGGGGGGAACAATGAGCAGTTCTTC
TRBJ2-1,NA,many,TRBV7-9,CASSGGAAYNEQFF,TGTGCCAGCAGCGGGGGGGCGGCCTACAATGAGCAGTTCTTC
TRBJ1-1,NA,NA,TRBV29-1,CSVPHSNGAFF,TGCAGCGTTCCCCATTCGAACGGAGCTTTCTTT
TRBJ2-7,TRBD1,many,TRBV4-3,CASSPGQGVLYEQYF,TGCGCCAGCAGCCCCGGACAGGGGGTTCTTTACGAGCAGTACTTC
TRBJ1-1,TRBD1,many,TRBV4-3,CASSQDVTGVIGTEAFF,TGCGCCAGCAGCCAAGATGTAACAGGGGTTATCGGCACTGAAGCTTTCTTT
TRBJ2-5,NA,many,TRBV6-6,CASSYSEGPETQYF,TGTGCCAGCAGTTACTCAGAAGGGCCAGAGACCCAGTACTTC
TRBJ2-2,NA,NA,TRBV19,CASITPNTGELFF,TGTGCCAGTATTACACCGAACACCGGGGAGCTGTTTTTT
TRBJ2-3,NA,many,TRBV12-3/TRBV12-4,CASSLEGIREQYSGDTQYF,TGTGCCAGCAGTTTAGAAGGGATCAGGGAGCAATATAGCGGAGATACGCAGTATTTT
TRBJ1-5,NA,many,TRBV27,CASSFSGSQPQHF,TGTGCCAGCAGTTTTAGCGGTAGTCAGCCCCAGCATTTT
TRBJ2-2,NA,many,TRBV19,CASSIGTDRGLFF,TGTGCCAGTAGTATAGGCACAGATCGGGGGCTGTTTTTT